This is a list of T cell receptor beta chains from one sample in a study of metastatic and nonmetastatic thyroid tumors. TCRdb used MiXCR to call clones anew from the PCR reads. The sample lists more than 20,000 clones, 36% seen once, with 22% in the top ten. Specimen: blood. Receptors originate from a male donor with papillary thyroid cancer or a benign thyroid nodule (not recorded which). Some clones in this sample may be carry-over from other donors' samples. Both conserved end residues are part of each CDR3. Fields, in order: J gene, V gene, clone size, D gene, CDR3 protein, CDR3 DNA. D genes are given only for firm matches. Only some rows state a clone size, as once, few, many or a class for expanded clones.

TRBJ2-1 | TRBV3-1 | NA | TRBD2 | CASSQGLAGGQVNEQFF | TGTGCCAGCAGCCAGGGACTAGCGGGAGGGCAAGTCAATGAGCAGTTCTTC
TRBJ1-2 | TRBV7-8 | NA | TRBD1 | CASSLGTGTAYGYTF | TGTGCCAGCAGCTTAGGCACCGGGACAGCCTATGGCTACACCTTC
TRBJ2-1 | TRBV28 | few | NA | CASSLVGGLANEQFF | TGTGCCAGCAGTTTGGTGGGTGGGCTGGCCAATGAGCAGTTCTTC
TRBJ2-2 | TRBV20-1 | NA | TRBD1 | CSAREPTGDTGELFF | TGCAGTGCTAGAGAACCGACAGGGGACACCGGGGAGCTGTTTTTT
TRBJ1-5 | TRBV10-3 | many | NA | CAISVQQGQPQHF | TGTGCCATCAGTGTCCAACAGGGTCAGCCCCAGCATTTT
TRBJ1-6 | TRBV6-2/TRBV6-3 | few | NA | CASSPGHNSPLHF | TGTGCCAGCAGTCCGGGACATAATTCACCCCTCCACTTT
TRBJ1-4 | TRBV18 | NA | TRBD1 | CASSRGQGGEKLFF | TGTGCCAGCTCACGCGGACAGGGTGGTGAAAAACTGTTTTTT
TRBJ2-2 | TRBV19 | medium-sized | NA | CASSISERVNTGELFF | TGTGCCAGTAGTATATCGGAAAGGGTGAACACCGGGGAGCTGTTTTTT
TRBJ1-2 | TRBV6-1 | NA | TRBD1 | CASSGGTGGGYTF | TGTGCCAGCAGTGGGGGGACAGGCGGTGGCTACACCTTC
TRBJ2-7 | TRBV6-6 | NA | TRBD2 | CASSYGLAGGEQYF | TGTGCCAGCAGTTACGGACTAGCGGGAGGCGAGCAGTACTTC
TRBJ2-7 | TRBV7-2 | NA | TRBD1 | CASSLMSQGAYEQYF | TGTGCCAGCAGCTTAATGTCACAGGGGGCTTACGAGCAGTACTTC